The entry that follows covers one T cell receptor (beta chain) sequence. What it binds is not known. PCR primers comprised 60 Vbeta and 13 Jbeta primers. Clones were sequenced by immunoSEQ multiplex PCR, and TCRdb holds only the in-frame ones, with some missing. The sample records 100,000 to 150,000 clones, about 80% being singletons. This specimen comes from a study of cytomegalovirus exposure and HLA in healthy donors. Overall study context: Researchers found that approximately 77% of a few hundred genotyped donors fell within the Caucasian-associated ancestry cluster.

V lost 6 bases and J lost 4; bases outside the gene matches: 6. CDR1 and CDR2 from the germline V gene are SGHAT and FQNNGV. This CDR3 region has 13 residues. General observations from the study: As a later analysis showed, a missense DCLRE1C variant was linked to trimming of TCR beta V- and J-genes. CMV antigen specificity was confirmed in vitro for a few CMV-associated chains.

At the time of sampling, donors were nominally healthy, though unrecorded immune exposures were likely. This rearrangement joins TRBV11-2 to TRBJ2-7, with 7 bases that match TRBD2. Sequenced material: PBMCs. The clonotype comes from a man in his 60s in good health and CMV-seropositive. CDR3 nucleotides: TGTGCCAGCAGACGGACTAGTAGGTACGAGCAGTACTTC. As protein: CASRRTSRYEQYF.